Below, 28 T cell receptor beta chains from the same sample are listed, as sequenced in a study of shared clonotypes between healthy human individuals. Sequenced by immunoSEQ multiplex PCR; TCRdb stores in-frame clones only, minus some. Here the sample spans about 120,000 clones, about 71% being singletons. Material for sequencing was memory CD8+ T cells sorted from blood. Subset noted: CD45RO+ cells pooled with CCR7-negative TemRA cells. The receptors originated from a woman under 40 in good health.

By share, this clone counts as medium-sized (0.01 to 0.1%). The V call is TRBV7-9, the J call TRBJ1-1; TRBD1 might be the D (5 bases). Between the trimmed V and J ends, which lost 3 bases and 11 bases, there was a span of 10 bases. Looked up from germline, CDR1 is SEHNR and CDR2 is FQNEAQ (reference sequence). The CDR3 sequence is 11 residues long. The CDR3: CASSFVGDAFF. The CDR3, as DNA: TGTGCCAGCAGCTTTGTAGGGGATGCTTTCTTT.

The chain is built from TRBV10-2 and TRBJ2-1; possibly TRBD2 for D (5 bases). From germline, CDR1 is WSHSY and CDR2 SAAADI. V was pared by 0 bases and J by 10 bases, with 16 bases between. The CDR3 totals 15 residues. The chain's CDR3 is CASSESTWGAPEQFF. The CDR3 DNA reads TGCGCCAGCAGTGAGTCGACTTGGGGAGCGCCGGAGCAGTTCTTC.

This clone was seen ten or more times. The same CDR3 also results from other DNA sequences found in this sample. CDR3 sequence: CASTTYNEQFF. CDR3 bases: TGTGCCAGCACTACTTACAATGAGCAGTTCTTC. V usage is TRBV28 and J usage is TRBJ2-1; D gene uncertain. Germline CDR1 MDHEN, CDR2 SYDVKM. The V end lost 7 bases, the J end lost 4 bases, and 5 bases lay between the germline ends. The CDR3 has 11 amino acids.

J is TRBJ2-1 and V is TRBV4-2; TRBD2 matches 11 bases. The CDR3 contains 13 residues. J lost 7 bases, V lost 9 bases, and 5 bases had no gene match. Germline CDR1 is LGHNA and CDR2 is YNFKEQ. The CDR3: CASTLAGENEQFF. For the CDR3, the DNA is TGTGCCAGTACACTAGCGGGAGAGAATGAGCAGTTCTTC.

This clone was counted at least ten times. CDR3 sequence: CASSLKDATRGEKLFF. The CDR3 DNA is TGTGCCAGCAGTTTGAAAGACGCCACCCGCGGGGAAAAACTGTTTTTT. This rearrangement joins TRBV6-6 to TRBJ1-4; D is unclear. Germline V gene data show CDR1 as MNHNY and CDR2 as SVGAGI (reference sequence). The V end lost 4 bases, the J end lost 8 bases, and 20 bases lay between the germline ends. The CDR3 length is 16 residues.

This clone has just one count. The chain combines TRBV10-3 with TRBJ2-5; D unclear. The germline V gene encodes CDR1 ENHRY and CDR2 SYGVKD. This CDR3 comprises 14 residues. V dropped 3 bases and J dropped 4 bases, with 12 bases sitting between them. CDR3 sequence reads: CAISDERFGETQYF. CDR3 nucleotides: TGTGCCATCAGTGACGAACGGTTTGGAGAGACCCAGTACTTC.

V and J are TRBV28 and TRBJ1-1; TRBD1 matches at 7 bases. Germline V gene sequence: CDR1 MDHEN, CDR2 SYDVKM. The CDR3 has 15 amino acids. The V segment lost 2 bases and the J segment 1 base; nucleotides outside the gene matches: 4. The CDR3 coding sequence is TGTGCCAGCAGTTTAAGGGGGCGGAGGAACACTGAAGCTTTCTTT. Translating gives CASSLRGRRNTEAFF.

The chain recombines TRBV19 with TRBJ2-7; 10 nucleotides agree with TRBD2. Germline V gene lookup returns CDR1 LNHDA and CDR2 SQIVND (reference sequence). The CDR3 is made up of 13 amino acids. J lost 4 bases, V lost 8 bases, and 5 bases had no gene match. The DNA for the CDR3 is TGTGCCAGTGCCCTAGCGGGAGTATACGAGCAGTACTTC. As protein: CASALAGVYEQYF.

Only a few counts were recorded for this clone. J is TRBJ1-5 and V is TRBV30; no reliable D call. The CDR3 length is 15 residues. V was trimmed by 0 bases and J by 2 bases, leaving 11 bases between them. From germline, CDR1 is GTSNPN and CDR2 SVGIG (reference sequence). The CDR3 DNA is TGTGCCTGGAGTGTGCAAGGGAATGGCAATCAGCCCCAGCATTTT. The encoded protein is CAWSVQGNGNQPQHF. Full variable domain (rest looked up from reference TRBV30 and TRBJ1-5): SQTIHQWPATLVQPVGSPLSLECTVEGTSNPNLYWYRQAAGRGLQLLFYSVGIGQISSEVPQNLSASRPQDRQFILSSKKLLLSDSGFYLCAWSVQGNGNQPQHFGDGTRLSIL.

The J gene is TRBJ1-6, the V gene TRBV28, with D possibly matching TRBD1 (6 bases). The V gene's germline CDR1 is MDHEN and CDR2 SYDVKM. With 4 bases removed from V and 5 bases from J, the gap between germline ends came to 18 bases. The CDR3 runs to 17 residues. Here the CDR3 DNA reads TGTGCCAGCAGTTGGCCGACAGGACCATACGATAATTCACCCCTCCACTTT. Translating gives CASSWPTGPYDNSPLHF.

This rearrangement joins TRBV6-1 to TRBJ2-7; D call uncertain. V was cut by 0 bases and J by 6 bases, with 15 bases left in between. Germline V CDR1 and CDR2: MNHNS, SASEGT. The CDR3 has 15 residues. The CDR3 nucleotides are TGTGCCAGCAGTGAAGCGTGGGTGCCGGCCACCGAGCAGTACTTC. Amino acid sequence: CASSEAWVPATEQYF.

The rearrangement uses TRBV19 and TRBJ2-2, with 7 bases fitting TRBD2. Per the germline V gene, CDR1 is LNHDA and CDR2 is SQIVND (reference sequence). V gave up 5 bases and J gave up 7 bases; unmatched junction bases: 10. The CDR3 covers 15 residues. The CDR3 is CASSQGGSNFGELFF. In DNA form, the CDR3 reads TGTGCCAGTAGTCAGGGCGGGAGTAATTTCGGGGAGCTGTTTTTT.

This rearrangement joins TRBV19 to TRBJ2-3; 7 bases are a match to TRBD2. Germline loops: CDR1 LNHDA, CDR2 SQIVND (reference sequence). The junction had 4 bases not matched to a gene; V was cut back by 6 bases and J by 4 bases. The CDR3 contains 13 residues. The CDR3 reads CASSYGLADTQYF. CDR3 nucleotides: TGTGCCAGTAGCTACGGACTAGCAGATACGCAGTATTTT.

This clone has a count of ten or more. V and J are TRBV2 and TRBJ2-7; 7 bases agree with TRBD2. Germline CDR1 and CDR2: SNHLY and FYNNEI. This CDR3 has 13 residues. V shed 7 bases and J 5 bases; nucleotides not matched to a gene: 8. CDR3 coding DNA: TGTGCCAGCAAAGGGGCTAGCGGCCACGAGCAGTACTTC. Translating gives CASKGASGHEQYF.

This clone has a handful of counts. V is TRBV6-4 and J is TRBJ2-2, with D perhaps TRBD1 (5 bases). V was shortened by 0 bases and J by 1 base, with 9 bases between the two germline ends. This CDR3 is built from 16 residues. CDR1 MRHNA and CDR2 SNTAGT come from the germline V gene. CDR3 loop: CASSDSTQGNTGELFF. DNA of the CDR3: TGTGCCAGCAGTGACTCGACTCAGGGGAACACCGGGGAGCTGTTTTTT.

V usage is TRBV14 and J usage is TRBJ1-1; D possibly corresponds to TRBD1 (5 bases). Germline CDR1 is SGHDN and CDR2 is FVKESK. V gave up 8 bases and J gave up 0 bases, with 13 bases separating them. The CDR3 consists of 14 residues. In DNA, the CDR3 is TGTGCCAGCGGACAAAGGGGTTTGAACACTGAAGCTTTCTTT. Amino acid sequence: CASGQRGLNTEAFF.

The rearrangement joins TRBV10-2 to TRBJ2-5; TRBD2 matches 7 bases. This CDR3 spans 15 amino acids. V lost 8 bases, J lost 2 bases, and 11 bases stayed unmatched. Germline V gives CDR1 WSHSY, CDR2 SAAADI. This CDR3 is CASRRVSGQQETQYF. The CDR3 DNA reads TGCGCCAGCCGACGAGTTAGCGGGCAACAAGAGACCCAGTACTTC.

This sequence joins TRBV5-1 and TRBJ2-5; TRBD2 aligns across 8 bases. This CDR3 has 13 amino acids. V lost 5 bases and J lost 3; bases outside the gene matches: 3. Germline V lookup: CDR1 SGHRS, CDR2 YFSETQ. The CDR3 is CASSRREEETQYF. CDR3 DNA: TGCGCCAGCAGTAGGCGGGAGGAAGAGACCCAGTACTTC.

This clone showed up just once. The V and J genes are TRBV15 and TRBJ2-1; TRBD2 aligns across 7 bases. V shed 5 bases and J 1 base; nucleotides not matched to a gene: 5. In germline, CDR1 is LNHNV, CDR2 YYDKDF (reference sequence). The CDR3 runs to 15 residues. The CDR3: CATSGSSGSYNEQFF. The CDR3 bases are TGTGCCACCAGCGGCTCTAGCGGATCCTACAATGAGCAGTTCTTC.

The chain has TRBV7-9 and TRBJ2-3; 9 bases are a match to TRBD2. The V gene end was trimmed by 5 bases and the J gene end by 0 bases; junction bases not matched to a gene: 3. Germline values: CDR1 SEHNR, CDR2 FQNEAQ (reference sequence). The CDR3 runs 15 residues. CDR3 sequence: CASSPSGVSTDTQYF. CDR3 in DNA: TGTGCCAGCAGCCCTAGCGGGGTTAGCACAGATACGCAGTATTTT. Complete variable domain (other parts from reference TRBV7-9 and TRBJ2-3): DTGVSQNPRHKITKRGQNVTFRCDPISEHNRLYWYRQTLGQGPEFLTYFQNEAQLEKSRLLSDRFSAERPKGSFSTLEIQRTEQGDSAMYLCASSPSGVSTDTQYFGPGTRLTVL.

The chain employs TRBV29-1 and TRBJ2-1, with D possibly TRBD2 on 5 matching bases. CDR1 SQVTM and CDR2 ANQGSEA come from the germline V gene. The CDR3 sequence is 11 residues long. V dropped 2 bases and J dropped 15 bases, with 14 bases sitting between them. The CDR3 region has the DNA TGCAGCGTTGAACATGGTGGAGGCTGGTTCTTC. Its translation: CSVEHGGGWFF.

V is TRBV27 and J is TRBJ2-7, with 10 positions matching TRBD1. V shed 6 bases, J shed 3 bases, and the junction held 23 bases outside the gene matches. Germline lookup yields CDR1 MNHEY and CDR2 SMNVEV (reference sequence). The CDR3 extends over 20 amino acids. The CDR3 here is CASRITGQGGGSGRLYEQYF. Here the CDR3 DNA reads TGTGCCAGCAGAATTACCGGACAGGGGGGAGGCAGCGGACGGCTCTACGAGCAGTACTTC.

The J gene is TRBJ2-1, the V gene TRBV19, with 10 positions matching TRBD2. The trim removed 2 bases at V and 4 bases at J, leaving 2 bases unmatched. The CDR3 has 15 residues. Germline CDR1 is LNHDA and CDR2 is SQIVND (reference sequence). CDR3: CASSITSGVYNEQFF. The CDR3 DNA reads TGTGCCAGTAGTATAACTAGCGGGGTTTACAATGAGCAGTTCTTC.

V is TRBV4-1 and J is TRBJ2-1; D is undetermined. This CDR3 has 14 amino acids. V lost 7 bases and J lost 2, with 12 bases in between. In germline, CDR1 is MGHRA, CDR2 YSYEKL. The CDR3 here is CASKGRPTYNEQFF. The CDR3, as DNA: TGCGCCAGCAAGGGCAGGCCCACCTACAATGAGCAGTTCTTC.

The CDR3 protein is CASSVDRGDEQYF. The DNA for the CDR3 is TGTGCCAGCAGTGTGGACAGGGGGGACGAGCAGTACTTC. V usage is TRBV6-1 and J usage is TRBJ2-7; 10 bases line up with TRBD1. The germline CDR1 and CDR2 sequences are MNHNS and SASEGT. This CDR3 spans 13 amino acids. V lost 4 bases to trimming and J lost 5 bases; unmatched junction nucleotides: 2.

The rearrangement links TRBV9 to TRBJ2-7; D not resolved. The CDR3 consists of 15 residues. V shed 0 bases and J shed 0 bases, with 10 bases lying between them. Germline V CDR1 and CDR2: SGDLS, YYNGEE. The CDR3 is CASSVGAASSYEQYF. DNA for the CDR3: TGTGCCAGCAGCGTAGGGGCAGCGAGCTCCTACGAGCAGTACTTC.

This clone has only a few counts. This chain joins TRBV27 and TRBJ2-1, with TRBD2 identical over 8 bases. The CDR3 has 13 amino acids. Germline loops: CDR1 MNHEY, CDR2 SMNVEV (reference sequence). Germline trimming cut 5 bases from V and 8 bases from J; bases unmatched to any gene: 5. This CDR3 reads CASSPRTSHEQFF. The DNA of the CDR3 is TGTGCCAGCAGTCCGCGGACTAGCCATGAGCAGTTCTTC.

The V gene is TRBV5-1, the J gene TRBJ2-2; 11 bases fit TRBD1. The CDR3 covers 16 residues. Germline V gene sequence: CDR1 SGHRS, CDR2 YFSETQ. With V trimmed by 3 bases and J by 4 bases, 5 bases remained unmatched. CDR3 bases: TGCGCCAGCAGCTACGGGACAGGGGGTGCCACCGGGGAGCTGTTTTTT. Amino acids: CASSYGTGGATGELFF.